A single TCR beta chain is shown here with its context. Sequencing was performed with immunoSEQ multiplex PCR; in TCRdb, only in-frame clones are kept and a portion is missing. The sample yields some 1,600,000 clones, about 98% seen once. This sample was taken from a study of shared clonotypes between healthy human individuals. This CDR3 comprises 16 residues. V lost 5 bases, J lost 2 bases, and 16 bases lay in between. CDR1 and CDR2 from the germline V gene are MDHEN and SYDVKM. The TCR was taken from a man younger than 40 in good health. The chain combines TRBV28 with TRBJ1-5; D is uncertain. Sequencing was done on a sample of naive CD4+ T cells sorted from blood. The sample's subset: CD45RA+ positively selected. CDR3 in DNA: TGTGCCAGCAGTAAACTCTGGGCACTGGGCAATCAGCCCCAGCATTTT. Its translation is CASSKLWALGNQPQHF.